These T cell receptor beta chains were read from a single sample in a study of T cell responses to AZD1222 COVID-19 vaccine. TCRdb keeps only in-frame clones here, not all; method: immunoSEQ multiplex PCR. The sample has 200,000 to 250,000 clones, 85% to 95% seen once. Sequenced material: peripheral blood, taken on day 0 of MenACWY control vaccination. These receptors all stem from an adult in good health. CDR3s include the opening cysteine and the closing phenylalanine or tryptophan. Each record gives: CDR3 DNA, CDR3 protein, V gene, D gene, clone size, J gene. The D gene is left open where the match is weak. Some rows mark clone size as missing; the rest say once, few, many or name a class of expanded clone.

TGTGCCAGTAGTATTCTGCTAGCTTCTTACGAGCAGTACTTC CASSILLASYEQYF TRBV19 - - TRBJ2-7
TGTGCCAGTACGCGGGATTGGGACACCGGGGAGCTGTTTTTT CASTRDWDTGELFF TRBV19 - - TRBJ2-2
TGTGCCAGCAGTTTGGGGCAGCAAGAGACCCAGTACTTC CASSLGQQETQYF TRBV12-3/TRBV12-4 - - TRBJ2-5
TGTGCCAGTAGTAGCGGGGGGAACAATGAGCAGTTCTTC CASSSGGNNEQFF TRBV19 TRBD2 - TRBJ2-1
TGTGCCAGCAGGGAGGGACTGGCGAGGGAGCAGTACTTC CASREGLAREQYF TRBV6-5 - - TRBJ2-7
TGCGCCAGCAGGACGGAAGGGCGGCGCGGCTACACCTTC CASRTEGRRGYTF TRBV5-1 - - TRBJ1-2
TGTGCCAGCAGTCCGAATAGCAATCAGCCCCAGCATTTT CASSPNSNQPQHF TRBV12-3/TRBV12-4 - - TRBJ1-5
TGTGCCAGCAGTTTCGCCCGGGACTATGGCTACACCTTC CASSFARDYGYTF TRBV12-3/TRBV12-4 - - TRBJ1-2
TGTGCCAGCAGAACCGGGAACTCCTACAATGAGCAGTTCTTC CASRTGNSYNEQFF TRBV6-6 - once TRBJ2-1
TGTGCCAGCAGCTCTGACAGGGCGTCCGCCTACGAGCAGTACTTC CASSSDRASAYEQYF TRBV7-9 TRBD1 - TRBJ2-7
TGCGCCAGCAGCCAAGATCTTGTGGGACACTCTAACTATGGCTACACCTTC CASSQDLVGHSNYGYTF TRBV4-1 - - TRBJ1-2
TGTGCCAGCAGTTCCGGGACCGCCGGAGGCACTGAAGCTTTCTTT CASSSGTAGGTEAFF TRBV28 - many TRBJ1-1
TGTGCCAGCAGCGTAGCTTCGACAGCCGACTTGAGTCCCCTCCACTTT CASSVASTADLSPLHF TRBV9 - - TRBJ1-6
TGCGCCAGCAGTGAGTCGACGGTTTATAGCAATCAGCCCCAGCATTTT CASSESTVYSNQPQHF TRBV10-2 - - TRBJ1-5
TGTGCCAGCAGCTTAATAGGGGGGGACACTGAAGCTTTCTTT CASSLIGGDTEAFF TRBV11-3 - - TRBJ1-1
TGTGCCAGCAGCAAAGGACAGGGGGAGACCCAGTACTTC CASSKGQGETQYF TRBV7-2 TRBD1 - TRBJ2-5
TGTGCCAGCAGCGAGACGAGTCAAGAGACCCAGTACTTC CASSETSQETQYF TRBV5-5 - - TRBJ2-5
TGTGCCAGCAGCCTTAATCAGCCCCAGCATTTT CASSLNQPQHF TRBV6-5 - - TRBJ1-5
TGTGCCAGCAGCTTAGCGATGAATAGTCCCGGGGAGCTGTTTTTT CASSLAMNSPGELFF TRBV7-8 - - TRBJ2-2
TGTGCCAGCAGCTCTGGTCCTGAAGCTTTCTTT CASSSGPEAFF TRBV28 - - TRBJ1-1
TGTGCCAGCAGCGTAAGTGGAATAGGGACTGGAATTTCCAGAACCCTCCACTTT CASSVSGIGTGISRTLHF TRBV9 - - TRBJ1-6
TGTGCCAGCAGGAGACAGGGGGCGTGGGATTCACCCCTCCACTTT CASRRQGAWDSPLHF TRBV7-9 TRBD1 - TRBJ1-6
TGTGCCTGGAGTGTACCGACAGGGGCCCGCCTCCACTTT CAWSVPTGARLHF TRBV30 TRBD1 - TRBJ1-6
TGTGCCAGCAGCTTAGGTGCCAGGGGGACCTACGAGCAGTACTTC CASSLGARGTYEQYF TRBV5-6 TRBD1 - TRBJ2-7
TGTGCCAGCAGTTACTCAACCACGACTGAAGCTTTCTTT CASSYSTTTEAFF TRBV6-6 - - TRBJ1-1
TGTGCCTGGAGTGTACCGGGGGGGGAATCACCCCTCCACTTT CAWSVPGGESPLHF TRBV30 - - TRBJ1-6
TGTGCCAGCAGCGTAGGCCCCGACGGAGCCTACAATGAGCAGTTCTTC CASSVGPDGAYNEQFF TRBV9 - - TRBJ2-1
TGTGCCAGCAGTGAAGTCGGCAGGGGAGTGGACACCATATATTTT CASSEVGRGVDTIYF TRBV2 - - TRBJ1-3
TGTGCCAGCAGCTTTGGTAGCGGGGGGGAGTACTTC CASSFGSGGEYF TRBV7-9 TRBD2 - TRBJ2-7
TGTGCCAGCAGCTCGGGCGGACAGGGGGGCTCACCCCTCCACTTT CASSSGGQGGSPLHF TRBV5-4 TRBD1 - TRBJ1-6
TGTGCCAGCAGTTTACCTCTCGGACAGGAATTCACCTTC CASSLPLGQEFTF TRBV28 TRBD1 once TRBJ1-2
TGTGCCAGTAGTCTTCAAGTCTCTGGAAACACCATATATTTT CASSLQVSGNTIYF TRBV19 - - TRBJ1-3